This T cell receptor (beta chain) was sequenced in a study of human T cells and chemical hapten exposure. Study-level background: Across samples, TCR yields varied, mostly owing to small differences in pooled library volumes.

Time point meaning: patch test 2, 6 weeks after DPC sensitization. Treatment specified: therapeutic diphenylcyclopropenone sensitization with weekly scalp DPC. Trimming took 3 bases from V and 6 from J, leaving 27 bases between them. This CDR3 spans 19 amino acids. Germline lookup yields CDR1 MNHEY and CDR2 SMNVEV (reference sequence). Via MiXCR, TCRdb re-called the RACE reads, giving one row per CDR3 protein. This repertoire shows about 110,000 distinct CDR3 sequences, approximately 8.8% found once; its top ten account for 2.5% to 3.5%. This clonotype was obtained from a woman aged 35 to 49 with alopecia areata. Some clones in this sample may be carry-over from other donors' samples. Sample: whole blood, taken in connection with sensitization to the hapten diphenylcyclopropenone (DPC). The chain combines TRBV27 with TRBJ2-1, with D perhaps matching TRBD2 (5 bases). CDR3 protein: CASSFLRVDEWMNGNEQFF. The CDR3 DNA is TGTGCCAGCAGTTTTTTGAGGGTGGATGAATGGATGAATGGCAATGAGCAGTTCTTC.